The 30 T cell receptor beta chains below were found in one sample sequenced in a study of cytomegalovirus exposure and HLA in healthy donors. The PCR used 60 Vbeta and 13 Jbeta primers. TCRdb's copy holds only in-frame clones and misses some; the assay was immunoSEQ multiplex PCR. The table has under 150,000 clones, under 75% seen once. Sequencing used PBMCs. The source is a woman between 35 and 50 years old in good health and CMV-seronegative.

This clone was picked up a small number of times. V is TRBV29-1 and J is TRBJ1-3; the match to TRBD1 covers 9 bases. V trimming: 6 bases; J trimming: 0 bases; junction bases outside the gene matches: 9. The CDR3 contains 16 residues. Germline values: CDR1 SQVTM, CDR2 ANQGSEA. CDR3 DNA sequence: TGCAGCGTCTTGCCTGGGACAGGGAGCTCTGGAAACACCATATATTTT. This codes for CSVLPGTGSSGNTIYF.

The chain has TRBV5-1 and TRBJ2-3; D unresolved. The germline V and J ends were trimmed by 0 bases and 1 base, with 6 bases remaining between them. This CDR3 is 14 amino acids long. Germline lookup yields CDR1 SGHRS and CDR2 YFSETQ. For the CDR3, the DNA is TGCGCCAGCAGCTTGGCCGCAGGCACAGATACGCAGTATTTT. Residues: CASSLAAGTDTQYF. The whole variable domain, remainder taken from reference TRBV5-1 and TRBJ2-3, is KAGVTQTPRYLIKTRGQQVTLSCSPISGHRSVSWYQQTPGQGLQFLFEYFSETQRNKGNFPGRFSGRQFSNSRSEMNVSTLELGDSALYLCASSLAAGTDTQYFGPGTRLTVL.

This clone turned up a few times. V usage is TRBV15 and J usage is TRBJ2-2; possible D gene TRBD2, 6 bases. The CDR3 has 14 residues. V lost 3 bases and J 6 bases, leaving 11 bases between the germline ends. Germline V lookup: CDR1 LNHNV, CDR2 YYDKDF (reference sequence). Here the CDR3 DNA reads TGTGCCACCAGCAGCGGCGGGGCGGCCGGGGAGCTGTTTTTT. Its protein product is CATSSGGAAGELFF. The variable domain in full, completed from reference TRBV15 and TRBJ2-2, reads DAMVIQNPRYQVTQFGKPVTLSCSQTLNHNVMYWYQQKSSQAPKLLFHYYDKDFNNEADTPDNFQSRRPNTSFCFLDIRSPGLGDTAMYLCATSSGGAAGELFFGEGSRLTVL.

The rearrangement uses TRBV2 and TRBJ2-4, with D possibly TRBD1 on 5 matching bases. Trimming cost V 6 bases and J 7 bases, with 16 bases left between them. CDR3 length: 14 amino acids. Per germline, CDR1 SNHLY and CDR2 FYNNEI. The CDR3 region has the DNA TGTGCCAGCAGGGACACAAACAGCAAGAACATTCAGTACTTC. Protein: CASRDTNSKNIQYF.

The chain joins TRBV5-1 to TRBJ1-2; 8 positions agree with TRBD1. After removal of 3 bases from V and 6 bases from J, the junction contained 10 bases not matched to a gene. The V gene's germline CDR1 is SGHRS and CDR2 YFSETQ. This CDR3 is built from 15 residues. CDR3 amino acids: CASSSLSDRGNGYTF. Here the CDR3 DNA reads TGCGCCAGCAGCTCCCTATCAGACAGGGGCAATGGCTACACCTTC. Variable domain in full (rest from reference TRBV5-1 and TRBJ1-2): KAGVTQTPRYLIKTRGQQVTLSCSPISGHRSVSWYQQTPGQGLQFLFEYFSETQRNKGNFPGRFSGRQFSNSRSEMNVSTLELGDSALYLCASSSLSDRGNGYTFGSGTRLTVV.

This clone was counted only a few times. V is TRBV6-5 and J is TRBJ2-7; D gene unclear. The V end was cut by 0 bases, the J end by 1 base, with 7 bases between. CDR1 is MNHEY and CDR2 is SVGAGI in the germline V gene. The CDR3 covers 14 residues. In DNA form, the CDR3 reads TGTGCCAGCAGTTACTCGGCAGGATCCTACGAGCAGTACTTC. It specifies CASSYSAGSYEQYF.

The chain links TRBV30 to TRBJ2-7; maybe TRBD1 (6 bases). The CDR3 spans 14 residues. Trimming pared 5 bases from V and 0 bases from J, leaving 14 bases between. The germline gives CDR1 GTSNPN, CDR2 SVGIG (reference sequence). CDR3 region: CAWGRGPSSYEQYF. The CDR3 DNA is TGTGCCTGGGGCAGGGGCCCCAGCTCCTACGAGCAGTACTTC.

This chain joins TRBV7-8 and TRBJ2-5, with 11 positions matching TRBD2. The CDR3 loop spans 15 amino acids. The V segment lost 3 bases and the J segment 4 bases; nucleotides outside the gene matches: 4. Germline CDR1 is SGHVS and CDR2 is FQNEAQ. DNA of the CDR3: TGTGCCAGCAGCTTTAGCGGGGGGGCTCGAGAGACCCAGTACTTC. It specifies CASSFSGGARETQYF.

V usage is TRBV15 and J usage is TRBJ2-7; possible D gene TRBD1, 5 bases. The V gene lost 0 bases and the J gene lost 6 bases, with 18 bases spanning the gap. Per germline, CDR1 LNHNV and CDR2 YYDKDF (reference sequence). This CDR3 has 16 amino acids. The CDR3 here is CATSRDLPGSFSEQYF. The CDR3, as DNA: TGTGCCACCAGCAGAGATCTTCCAGGGTCATTCAGCGAGCAGTACTTC.

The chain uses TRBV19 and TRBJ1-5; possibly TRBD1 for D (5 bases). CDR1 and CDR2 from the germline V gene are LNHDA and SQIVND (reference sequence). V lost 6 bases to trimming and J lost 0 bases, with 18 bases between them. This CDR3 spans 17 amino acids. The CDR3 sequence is CASSFAGTPLSNQPQHF. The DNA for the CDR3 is TGTGCCAGTAGCTTCGCCGGGACTCCGCTTAGCAATCAGCCCCAGCATTTT.

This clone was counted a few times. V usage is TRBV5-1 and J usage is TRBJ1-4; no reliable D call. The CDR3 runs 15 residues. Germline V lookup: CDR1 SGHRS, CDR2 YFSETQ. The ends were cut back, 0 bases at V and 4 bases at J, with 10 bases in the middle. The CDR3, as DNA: TGCGCCAGCAGCTTGGTTGCAGGAGGTAATGAAAAACTGTTTTTT. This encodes CASSLVAGGNEKLFF.

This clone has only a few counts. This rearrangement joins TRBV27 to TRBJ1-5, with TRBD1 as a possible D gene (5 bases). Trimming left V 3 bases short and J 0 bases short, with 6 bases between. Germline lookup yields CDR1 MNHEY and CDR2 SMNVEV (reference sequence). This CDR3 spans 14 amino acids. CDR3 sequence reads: CASSLGLSNQPQHF. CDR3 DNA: TGTGCCAGCAGTTTGGGGCTTAGCAATCAGCCCCAGCATTTT.

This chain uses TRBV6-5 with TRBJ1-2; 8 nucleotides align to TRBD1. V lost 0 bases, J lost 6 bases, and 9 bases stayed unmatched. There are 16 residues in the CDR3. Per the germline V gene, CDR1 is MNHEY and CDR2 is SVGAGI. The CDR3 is CASSYSSAGGSDGYTF. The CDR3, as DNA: TGTGCCAGCAGTTACTCGAGCGCAGGGGGCAGTGATGGCTACACCTTC.

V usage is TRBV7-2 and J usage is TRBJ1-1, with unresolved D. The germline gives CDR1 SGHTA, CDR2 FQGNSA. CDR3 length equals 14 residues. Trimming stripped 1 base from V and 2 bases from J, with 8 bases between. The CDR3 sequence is CASSLGRGNTEAFF. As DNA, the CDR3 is TGTGCCAGCAGCTTAGGACGGGGAAACACTGAAGCTTTCTTT.

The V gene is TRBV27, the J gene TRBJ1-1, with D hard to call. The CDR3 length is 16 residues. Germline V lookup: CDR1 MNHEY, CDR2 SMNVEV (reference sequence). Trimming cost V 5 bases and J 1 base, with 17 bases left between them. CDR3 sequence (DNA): TGTGCCAGCAGTCCCCGACACGGCCTTACGAACACTGAAGCTTTCTTT. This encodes CASSPRHGLTNTEAFF.

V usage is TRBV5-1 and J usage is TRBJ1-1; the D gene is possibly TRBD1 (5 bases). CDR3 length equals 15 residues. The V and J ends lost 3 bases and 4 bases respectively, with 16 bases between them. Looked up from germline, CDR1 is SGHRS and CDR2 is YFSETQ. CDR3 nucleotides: TGCGCCAGCAGCTGGGGGGAGGAGCGGAGCACTGAAGCTTTCTTT. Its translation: CASSWGEERSTEAFF. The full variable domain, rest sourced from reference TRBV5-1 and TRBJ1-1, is KAGVTQTPRYLIKTRGQQVTLSCSPISGHRSVSWYQQTPGQGLQFLFEYFSETQRNKGNFPGRFSGRQFSNSRSEMNVSTLELGDSALYLCASSWGEERSTEAFFGQGTRLTVV.

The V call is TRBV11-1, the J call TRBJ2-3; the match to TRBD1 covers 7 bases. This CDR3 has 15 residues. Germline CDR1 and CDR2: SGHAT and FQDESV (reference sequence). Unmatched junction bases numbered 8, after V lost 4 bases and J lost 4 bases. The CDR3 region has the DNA TGTGCCAGCAGCTCCCCCGTGGGACAGCCAGATACGCAGTATTTT. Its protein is CASSSPVGQPDTQYF.

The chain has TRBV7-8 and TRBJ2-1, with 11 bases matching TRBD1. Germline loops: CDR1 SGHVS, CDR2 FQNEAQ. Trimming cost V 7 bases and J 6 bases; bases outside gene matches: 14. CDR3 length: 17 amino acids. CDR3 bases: TGTGCCAGCACCTCCTTGCTAGGGACAGGGGGGCTCAATGAGCAGTTCTTC. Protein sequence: CASTSLLGTGGLNEQFF.

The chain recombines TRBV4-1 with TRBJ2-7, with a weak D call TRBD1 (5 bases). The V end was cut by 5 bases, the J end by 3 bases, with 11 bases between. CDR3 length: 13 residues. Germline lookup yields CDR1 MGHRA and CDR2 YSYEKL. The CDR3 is CASSYRQGYEQYF. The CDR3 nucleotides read TGCGCCAGCAGCTACCGTCAGGGCTACGAGCAGTACTTC.

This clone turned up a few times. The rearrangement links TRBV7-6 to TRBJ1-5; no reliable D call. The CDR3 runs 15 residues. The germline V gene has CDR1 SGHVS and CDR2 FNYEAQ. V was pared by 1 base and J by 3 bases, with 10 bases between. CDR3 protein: CASSLEPGSNQPQHF. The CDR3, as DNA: TGTGCCAGCAGCTTAGAGCCGGGATCCAATCAGCCCCAGCATTTT.

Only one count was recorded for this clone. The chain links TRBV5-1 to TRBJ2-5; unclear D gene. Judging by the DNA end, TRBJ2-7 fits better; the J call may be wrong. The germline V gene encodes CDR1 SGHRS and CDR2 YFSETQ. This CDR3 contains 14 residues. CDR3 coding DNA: TGCGCCAGCAGCCCGGCCCTACTGGGCTACGAGCAGTACTTC. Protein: CASSPALLGYEQYF.

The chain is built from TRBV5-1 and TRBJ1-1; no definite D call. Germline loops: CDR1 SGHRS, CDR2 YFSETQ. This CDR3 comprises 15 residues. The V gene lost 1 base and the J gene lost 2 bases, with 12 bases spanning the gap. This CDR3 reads CASSLLPDYNTEAFF. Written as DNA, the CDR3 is TGCGCCAGCAGCTTGCTCCCGGACTACAACACTGAAGCTTTCTTT.

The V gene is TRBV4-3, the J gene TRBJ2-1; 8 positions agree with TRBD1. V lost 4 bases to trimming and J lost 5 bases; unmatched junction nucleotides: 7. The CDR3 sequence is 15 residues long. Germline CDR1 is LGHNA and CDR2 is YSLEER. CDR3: CASSLRRGRDNEQFF. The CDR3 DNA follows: TGCGCCAGCAGCCTCCGCAGGGGGCGAGACAATGAGCAGTTCTTC.

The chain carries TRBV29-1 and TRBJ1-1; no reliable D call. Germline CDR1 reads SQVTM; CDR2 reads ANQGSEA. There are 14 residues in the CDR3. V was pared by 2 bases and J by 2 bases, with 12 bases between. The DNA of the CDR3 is TGCAGCGTTGAAAGGCGGGCAGCAAACACTGAAGCTTTCTTT. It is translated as CSVERRAANTEAFF.

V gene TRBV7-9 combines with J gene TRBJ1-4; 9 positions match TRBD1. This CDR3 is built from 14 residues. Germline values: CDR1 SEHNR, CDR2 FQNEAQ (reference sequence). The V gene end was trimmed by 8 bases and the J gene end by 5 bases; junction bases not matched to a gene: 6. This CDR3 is CASSPGQGNEKLFF. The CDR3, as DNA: TGTGCCAGCTCTCCGGGACAGGGCAATGAAAAACTGTTTTTT. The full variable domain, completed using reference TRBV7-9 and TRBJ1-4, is DTGVSQNPRHKITKRGQNVTFRCDPISEHNRLYWYRQTLGQGPEFLTYFQNEAQLEKSRLLSDRFSAERPKGSFSTLEIQRTEQGDSAMYLCASSPGQGNEKLFFGSGTQLSVL.

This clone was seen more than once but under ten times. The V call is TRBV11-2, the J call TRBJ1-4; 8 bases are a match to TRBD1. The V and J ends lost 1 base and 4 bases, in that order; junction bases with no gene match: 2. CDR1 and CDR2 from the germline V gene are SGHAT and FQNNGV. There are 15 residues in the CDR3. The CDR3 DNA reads TGTGCCAGCAGCTTAGGGGGACAGGTTAATGAAAAACTGTTTTTT. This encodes CASSLGGQVNEKLFF. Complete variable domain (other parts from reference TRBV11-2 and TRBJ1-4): EAGVAQSPRYKIIEKRQSVAFWCNPISGHATLYWYQQILGQGPKLLIQFQNNGVVDDSQLPKDRFSAERLKGVDSTLKIQPAKLEDSAVYLCASSLGGQVNEKLFFGSGTQLSVL.

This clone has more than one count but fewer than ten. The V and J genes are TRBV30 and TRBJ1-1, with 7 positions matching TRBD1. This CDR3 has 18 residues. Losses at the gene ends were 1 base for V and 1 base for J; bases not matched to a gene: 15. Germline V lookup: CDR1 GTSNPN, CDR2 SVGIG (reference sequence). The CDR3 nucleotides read TGTGCCTGGAGTGCCTCTCTCGGACAGGCGGGATGGAACACTGAAGCTTTCTTT. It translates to CAWSASLGQAGWNTEAFF.

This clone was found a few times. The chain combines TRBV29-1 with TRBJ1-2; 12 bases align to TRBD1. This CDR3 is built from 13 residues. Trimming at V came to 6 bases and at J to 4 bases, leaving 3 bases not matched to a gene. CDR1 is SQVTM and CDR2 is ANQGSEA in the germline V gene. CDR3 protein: CSVGQGASYGYTF. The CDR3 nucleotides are TGCAGCGTGGGACAGGGGGCTTCCTATGGCTACACCTTC.

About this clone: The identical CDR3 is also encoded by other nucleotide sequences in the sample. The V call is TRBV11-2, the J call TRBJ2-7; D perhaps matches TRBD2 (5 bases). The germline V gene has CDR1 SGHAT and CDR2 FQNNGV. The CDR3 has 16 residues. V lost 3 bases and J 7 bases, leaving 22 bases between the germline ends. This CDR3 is CASSLVGASSTGEQYF. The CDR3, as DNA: TGTGCCAGCAGCTTGGTAGGAGCGTCATCGACGGGGGAGCAGTACTTC.

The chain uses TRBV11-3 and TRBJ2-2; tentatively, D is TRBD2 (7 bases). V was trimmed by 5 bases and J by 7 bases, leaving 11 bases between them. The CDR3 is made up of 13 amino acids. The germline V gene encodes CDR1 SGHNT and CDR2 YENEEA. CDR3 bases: TGTGCCAGCAGCACAGGGAGGGGCGGGGAGCTGTTTTTT. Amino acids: CASSTGRGGELFF.